The next 3 T cell receptor beta chains were all read from a single sample in a study of T cells in Graves' hyperthyroidism and ophthalmopathy (dated by TCRdb to between 2018 and 2021). Library construction relied on multiplex PCR. For sequencing, an Illumina HiSeq 2000 was employed. The TCR beta CDR3 regions were amplified from the RNA transcripts. For the first round of RT-PCR on the TCR CDR3, the HTBI primer set was used together with the Qiagen OneStep RT-PCR kit. TCRdb's own reprocessing of the public reads used fastp at Q25 and MiXCR and kept productive beta chains. Each CDR3 protein gets just one entry, which takes the most common genes and DNA from the rows behind it. Recorded for this sample are about 300,000 distinct CDR3 sequences; approximately 18% of them occurred a single time. Clones ranked in the top ten supply approximately 37% of the sample. Specimen: blood. Receptors originate from a man over 45 with Graves' ophthalmopathy.

This clonotype was found a few times. The V and J genes are TRBV20-1 and TRBJ1-6, with D possibly being TRBD1 (5 bases). CDR1 DFQATT and CDR2 SNEGSKA come from the germline V gene (reference sequence). Between the trimmed V and J ends, which lost 7 bases and 8 bases, there was a span of 18 bases. The CDR3 has 14 residues. The CDR3 DNA follows: TGCAGTGTCTCAAACGGGGCACGACATTCACCCCTCCACTTT. Its translation: CSVSNGARHSPLHF.

This clonotype was observed a few times. The V and J genes are TRBV27 and TRBJ2-7, with D uncertain. Germline CDR1 reads MNHEY; CDR2 reads SMNVEV (reference sequence). With 0 bases removed from V and 1 base from J, the gap between germline ends came to 7 bases. This CDR3 region has 14 residues. In DNA form, the CDR3 reads TGTGCCAGCAGTTTATCGCCCGGATCCTACGAGCAGTACTTC. This gives the protein CASSLSPGSYEQYF.

This clonotype was picked up many times. The V call is TRBV18, the J call TRBJ1-1; 8 positions match TRBD1. V gave up 0 bases and J gave up 4 bases; unmatched junction bases: 1. The CDR3 runs 14 residues. In germline, CDR1 is KGHSH, CDR2 LQKENI. The CDR3 nucleotides are TGTGCCAGCTCACCACCGACAGGGGTCACTGAAGCTTTCTTT. Encoded protein: CASSPPTGVTEAFF.